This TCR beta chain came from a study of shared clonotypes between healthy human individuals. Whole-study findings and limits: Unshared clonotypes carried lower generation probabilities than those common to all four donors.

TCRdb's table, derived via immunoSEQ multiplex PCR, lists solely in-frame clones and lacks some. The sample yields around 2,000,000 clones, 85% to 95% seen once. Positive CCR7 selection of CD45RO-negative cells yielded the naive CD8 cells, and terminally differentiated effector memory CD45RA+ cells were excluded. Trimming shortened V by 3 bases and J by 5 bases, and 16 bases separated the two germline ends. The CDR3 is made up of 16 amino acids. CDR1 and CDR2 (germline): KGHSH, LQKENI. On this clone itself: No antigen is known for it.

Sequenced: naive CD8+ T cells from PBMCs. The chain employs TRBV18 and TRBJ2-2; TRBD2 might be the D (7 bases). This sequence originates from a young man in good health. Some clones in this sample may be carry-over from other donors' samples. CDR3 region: CASSPPRGGETGELFF. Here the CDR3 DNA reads TGTGCCAGCTCACCCCCTAGGGGGGGCGAAACCGGGGAGCTGTTTTTT. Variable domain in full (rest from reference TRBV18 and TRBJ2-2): NAGVMQNPRHLVRRRGQEARLRCSPMKGHSHVYWYRQLPEEGLKFMVYLQKENIIDESGMPKERFSAEFPKEGPSILRIQQVVRGDSAAYFCASSPPRGGETGELFFGEGSRLTVL.